These T cell receptor beta chains were read from a single sample in a study of blood T cell repertoires in COVID-19. Assay: immunoSEQ multiplex PCR; the TCRdb copy retains only in-frame clones and omits some. The table has 120,000 to 150,000 clones, over 75% seen once; the top ten hold around 8%. Source material: peripheral blood. The receptors were gathered from a woman in her sixties or seventies with COVID-19, enrolled during active disease. Both conserved end residues are part of each CDR3. The D gene is left open where the match is weak. Clone size appears in some rows only: once, few, many, or a class for an expanded clone.

d_gene	v_gene	len	abundance	j_gene	CDR3aa	CDR3nt
NA	TRBV7-9	18	NA	TRBJ1-4	CASSLAPKDFNPNEKLFF	TGTGCCAGCAGCTTAGCACCCAAGGACTTCAATCCTAATGAAAAACTGTTTTTT
NA	TRBV24-1	17	NA	TRBJ2-1	CATSDLRAGRTYNEQFF	TGTGCCACCAGTGATTTGAGGGCGGGGAGAACCTACAATGAGCAGTTCTTC
NA	TRBV18	13	NA	TRBJ1-5	CASSPAENQPQHF	TGTGCCAGCTCACCAGCCGAGAACCAGCCCCAGCATTTT
NA	TRBV7-9	13	few	TRBJ2-3	CASSLGGEDTQYF	TGTGCCAGCAGCTTAGGGGGGGAAGATACGCAGTATTTT
NA	TRBV2	15	NA	TRBJ1-1	CASGLEGAIGAEAFF	TGTGCCAGCGGGTTAGAAGGGGCAATTGGAGCTGAAGCTTTCTTT
TRBD2	TRBV14	15	NA	TRBJ2-1	CASSQGAGSYNEQFF	TGTGCCAGCAGCCAGGGAGCGGGGTCCTACAATGAGCAGTTCTTC
TRBD1	TRBV18	18	NA	TRBJ2-7	CASSPYSRQGWGSYEQYF	TGTGCCAGCTCACCATACTCGAGACAGGGTTGGGGCTCCTACGAGCAGTACTTC
NA	TRBV11-3	15	NA	TRBJ2-2	CASSLDQRGTGELFF	TGTGCCAGCAGCTTAGATCAAAGAGGTACCGGGGAGCTGTTTTTT
NA	TRBV9	13	NA	TRBJ1-1	CASSPNLDTEAFF	TGTGCCAGCAGCCCAAATCTAGACACTGAAGCTTTCTTT
TRBD1	TRBV7-9	15	few	TRBJ2-5	CASSLGQGYQETQYF	TGTGCCAGCAGCTTGGGACAGGGGTACCAAGAGACCCAGTACTTC
NA	TRBV6-2/TRBV6-3	14	NA	TRBJ2-7	CASSYLRQTYEQYF	TGTGCCAGCAGTTACCTTCGACAAACCTACGAGCAGTACTTC
NA	TRBV4-3	15	NA	TRBJ2-5	CASSQDKGRMETQYF	TGCGCCAGCAGCCAAGATAAAGGCAGGATGGAGACCCAGTACTTC
NA	TRBV5-6	15	NA	TRBJ2-7	CASSLKPGGSYEQYF	TGTGCCAGCAGCTTGAAACCAGGAGGATCCTACGAGCAGTACTTC
NA	TRBV4-1	15	NA	TRBJ1-3	CASSQVGLSGNTIYF	TGCGCCAGCAGCCAAGTTGGGCTTTCAGGAAACACCATATATTTT
NA	TRBV4-2	15	NA	TRBJ1-5	CASSQVQGSNQPQHF	TGTGCCAGCAGCCAAGTACAGGGAAGCAATCAGCCCCAGCATTTT
NA	TRBV2	14	NA	TRBJ1-5	CASSDRGKNQPQHF	TGTGCCAGCAGTGATCGGGGGAAGAATCAGCCCCAGCATTTT
NA	TRBV2	13	NA	TRBJ2-2	CASSGIGAGELFF	TGTGCCAGCAGTGGGATAGGGGCCGGGGAGCTGTTTTTT
NA	TRBV19	13	once	TRBJ1-6	CASRGTANSPLHF	TGTGCCAGTAGAGGGACTGCAAATTCACCCCTCCACTTT
TRBD1	TRBV24-1	17	NA	TRBJ1-5	CATSDSGTAFSNQPQHF	TGTGCCACCAGTGACTCCGGGACAGCTTTCAGCAATCAGCCCCAGCATTTT
NA	TRBV6-5	13	few	TRBJ1-6	CASRTGWDSPLHF	TGTGCCAGCAGAACAGGGTGGGATTCACCCCTCCACTTT
NA	TRBV12-3/TRBV12-4	12	NA	TRBJ1-1	CASSFYPTEAFF	TGTGCCAGCAGTTTCTACCCCACTGAAGCTTTCTTT
TRBD1	TRBV9	16	NA	TRBJ1-1	CASSVGIQGAFTEAFF	TGTGCCAGCAGCGTAGGAATCCAGGGGGCTTTCACTGAAGCTTTCTTT
TRBD1	TRBV28	14	NA	TRBJ1-2	CASSTRQGEGGYTF	TGTGCCAGCAGTACAAGACAGGGGGAGGGTGGCTACACCTTC
NA	TRBV14	13	NA	TRBJ1-1	CASSRGGGTEAFF	TGTGCCAGCAGCCGCGGCGGGGGTACTGAAGCTTTCTTT